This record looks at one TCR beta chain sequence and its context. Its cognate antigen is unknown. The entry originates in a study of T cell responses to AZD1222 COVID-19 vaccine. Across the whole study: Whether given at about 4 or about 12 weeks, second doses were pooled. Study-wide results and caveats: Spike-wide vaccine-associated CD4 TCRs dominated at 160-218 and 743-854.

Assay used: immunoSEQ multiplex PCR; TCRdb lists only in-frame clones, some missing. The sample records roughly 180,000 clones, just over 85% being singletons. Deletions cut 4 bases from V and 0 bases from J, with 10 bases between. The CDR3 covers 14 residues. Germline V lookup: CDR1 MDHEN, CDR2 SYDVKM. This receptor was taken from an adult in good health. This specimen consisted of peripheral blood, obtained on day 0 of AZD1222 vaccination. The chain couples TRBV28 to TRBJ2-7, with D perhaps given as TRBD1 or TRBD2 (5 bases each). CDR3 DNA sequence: TGTGCCAGCAGTTCCCGGGACCGCTCCTACGAGCAGTACTTC. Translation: CASSSRDRSYEQYF. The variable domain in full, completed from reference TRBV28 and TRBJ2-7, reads DVKVTQSSRYLVKRTGEKVFLECVQDMDHENMFWYRQDPGLGLRLIYFSYDVKMKEKGDIPEGYSVSREKKERFSLILESASTNQTSMYLCASSSRDRSYEQYFGPGTRLTVT.